Sequencing of this T cell receptor beta chain was carried out in a study of shared clonotypes between healthy human individuals (dated by TCRdb to 2018 to 2021). Describing the broader study: The cohort included three men and a couple of women between 18 and 49 years of age. For each donor, CD4 naive and CD4 memory were each run on three plates, CD8 naive on two plates, and CD8 memory on one plate. Different laboratories and diverse techniques were used to prepare libraries and sequence TCR repertoires, to increase sequencing depth and limit assay-specific biases. Between about 0.8 and 9 billion PBMCs per donor were obtained by leukapheresis. The study deeply sequenced blood TCR repertoires of five healthy adults to estimate repertoire size and the extent of clonotype sharing between individuals. Beyond this particular receptor, the publication reports: Clonotypes shared by all four sorted-subset donors showed higher generation probabilities than non-shared clonotypes. Sampling was restricted to blood, and TCR repertoires in tissues likely differ from the TCR repertoires found in blood. Incomplete sequencing was indicated by rarefaction of sorted-subset datasets, despite the large sequencing depth. Pairwise subsampling led to the expectation that sequencing depth would affect the degree of clonotype sharing among donors. Naive subsets generally had larger estimated clonotype richness than memory subsets did. Roughly 5% of naive CD4, 3% to 3.5% of naive CD8, approximately 2.2% of memory CD4, and 0.35% to 0.5% of memory CD8 clonotypes were shared across a handful of donors. Because the study included only a small number of donors, the genetic and exposure-history diversity represented was limited.

The donors were healthy, HIV-negative adults with no recently reported acute infections or vaccinations. Every donor was a Caucasian adult residing in Nashville, Tennessee, USA. CD4+ T cells were enriched through magnetic negative selection, after which naive cells were positively selected on CD45RA and the remaining negative fraction served as the memory subset. Blood was obtained by leukapheresis, after which PBMCs were separated by Ficoll-Histopaque density gradient centrifugation and cryopreserved in liquid nitrogen vapor phase. Analytical flow cytometry was used to check the purity and quantity of every magnetically sorted T cell population. Each sorted fraction had its genomic DNA isolated and then quantified by UV absorbance on a Nanodrop 2000c. Worth noting for this clone: There is no known antigen for this receptor. Qualities for individual bases were not recorded, and no much larger clone is one base off.

The CDR3 measures 16 amino acids from cysteine to phenylalanine. Just the 48-base CDR3 DNA is kept, in frame starting at base 1. Looking up the germline V gene (reference sequence) yields CDR1 LNHNV and CDR2 YYDKDF. Trimming costs V 5 bases and J 0 bases, and their ends lie 16 bases apart. TCR CDR3 regions were amplified from genomic DNA by multiplex PCR using the deep immunoSEQ assay. Extracted genomic DNA from each cell subset was distributed evenly across all wells of several immunoSEQ 96-well plates, and each plate was treated as a replicate. For sorted subsets, roughly 0.2 ug genomic DNA, equal to tens of thousands of T cell genomes, was loaded into each replicate PCR. Purified libraries were measured with a Qubit 3.0 fluorometer, size-checked on a Bioanalyzer 2100, and measured again with the KAPA Library Quantification kit. A separate single-read 150-cycle Illumina NextSeq 550 flow cell was used to sequence each immunoSEQ 96-well plate. Under the source paper's analysis protocol: Because the immunoSEQ output included only junctional sequences and no quality scores, the filtering could not be the same as the filtering used for full-length reads. To assign V/J genes and CDR3, sequences were annotated against IMGT germline references using PyIR, a Python wrapper for IgBLAST v1.9. Reads with weak V/J assignments (E-value above 1e-6), missing CDR3, stop codons, out-of-frame junctions, or ambiguous translated residues were removed. V3J clonotypes were defined by identical inferred V gene, J gene, and CDR3 amino acid sequence. Percentage overlap between repertoires was computed as shared unique clonotypes divided by the size of the smaller repertoire. Richness of each repertoire was evaluated using RTK rarefaction, the Chao1 estimator, and Recon v2.1 estimates of unobserved clonotypes. Generation probabilities were computed with OLGA for all TCRbeta clonotypes obtained by the gDNA method from a few donors. Drawn from immuneACCESS, this table holds only the in-frame rearrangements with V and J called that TCRdb kept. Clones are partly lost; checked studies trace under half to an unresolved V gene and leave the rest unexplained. V, J and clone size are those of that table, while D and trimming were read from the DNA. The sample profile shows about 2.3 million clones; 85% to 95% of them were found once. Jointly, the top ten make up approximately 0.41% of the sample.

This TCR was sampled from a man in his late teens or twenties in good health. Some clones in this sample may be carry-over from other donors' samples. The chain uses TRBV15 and TRBJ2-5; TRBD1 is a possible D gene, resting on 7 matching bases. Sequenced sample: naive CD4+ T cells from PBMCs. The label giving this sample's cell subset or site can be read as: CD45RA+ positively selected. CDR3 protein: CATSSMGGQYQETQYF. The nucleotide sequence reads TGTGCCACCAGCTCAATGGGGGGACAGTACCAAGAGACCCAGTACTTC.